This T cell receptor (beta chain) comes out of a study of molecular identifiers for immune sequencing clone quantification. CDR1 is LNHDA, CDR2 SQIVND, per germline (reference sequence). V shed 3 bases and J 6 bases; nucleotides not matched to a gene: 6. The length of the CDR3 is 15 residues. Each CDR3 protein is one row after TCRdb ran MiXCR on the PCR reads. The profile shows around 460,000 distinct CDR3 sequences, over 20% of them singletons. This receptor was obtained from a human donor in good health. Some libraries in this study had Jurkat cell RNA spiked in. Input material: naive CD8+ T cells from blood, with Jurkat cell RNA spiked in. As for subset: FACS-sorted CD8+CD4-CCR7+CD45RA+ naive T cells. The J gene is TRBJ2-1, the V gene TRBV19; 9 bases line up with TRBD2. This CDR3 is CASSIGLAGINEQFF. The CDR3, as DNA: TGTGCCAGTAGTATCGGCCTAGCGGGGATCAATGAGCAGTTCTTC.